This T cell receptor beta chain appears in the sequencing data of a study of tumor-infiltrating lymphocytes in primary liver carcinoma. Unsorted whole blood supplied the blood RNA, and germline DNA was isolated too. Treatment-naive at the time, the patients had chronic HBV infection. The V and J ends lost 3 bases and 4 bases respectively, with 24 bases between them. Germline V gene lookup returns CDR1 MDHEN and CDR2 SYDVKM. CDR3 length: 18 amino acids. A constant-region primer primed TCR beta cDNA synthesis from roughly 500 ng of total RNA. For TCR beta, libraries were produced by three nested multiplex PCR rounds using slightly modified ARM-PCR. Amplification in the first two PCR rounds was performed using TRBV1-TRBV30 forward primers and a C-beta reverse primer for approximately 10 cycles each. TCRdb re-called the multiplex PCR reads with MiXCR, one entry per CDR3 protein. The table has about 180,000 distinct CDR3 sequences, about 60% seen once.

The sequence was collected from a man aged 35 to 55 with primary liver carcinoma and hepatitis B virus infection. The chain is built from TRBV28 and TRBJ1-1; maybe TRBD1 (6 bases). Sequencing was performed on peripheral blood. The CDR3 spells CASSFPQGQQRWGTEAFF. DNA of the CDR3: TGTGCCAGCAGTTTCCCCCAAGGACAGCAGCGTTGGGGCACTGAAGCTTTCTTT.